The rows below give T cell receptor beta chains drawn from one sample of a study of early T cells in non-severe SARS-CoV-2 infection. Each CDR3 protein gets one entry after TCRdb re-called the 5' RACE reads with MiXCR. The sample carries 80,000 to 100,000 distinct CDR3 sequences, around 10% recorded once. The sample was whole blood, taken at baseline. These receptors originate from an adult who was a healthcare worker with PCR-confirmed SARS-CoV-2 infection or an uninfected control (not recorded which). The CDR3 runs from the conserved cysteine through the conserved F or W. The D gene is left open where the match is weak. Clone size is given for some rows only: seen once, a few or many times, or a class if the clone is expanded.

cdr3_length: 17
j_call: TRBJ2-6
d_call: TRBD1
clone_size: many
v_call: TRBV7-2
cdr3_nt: TGTGCCAGCAGCCTACAGGGGGCTGGCTCTGGGGCCAACGTCCTGACTTTC
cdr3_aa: CASSLQGAGSGANVLTF

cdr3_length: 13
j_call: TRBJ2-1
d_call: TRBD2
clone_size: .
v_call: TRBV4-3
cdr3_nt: TGCGCCAGCAGCCCTGGACTAGTGGGTGAGCAGTTCTTC
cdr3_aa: CASSPGLVGEQFF

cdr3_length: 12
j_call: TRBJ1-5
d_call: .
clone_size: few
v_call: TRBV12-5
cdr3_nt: TGTGCTAGTGGTCCAAACAATCAGCCCCAGCATTTT
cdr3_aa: CASGPNNQPQHF

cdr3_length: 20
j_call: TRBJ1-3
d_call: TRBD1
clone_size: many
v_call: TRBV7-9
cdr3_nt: TGTGCCAGCAGTTTCCCCCCCGGGACAGGGTCCTTACGCTCTGGAAACACCATATATTTT
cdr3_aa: CASSFPPGTGSLRSGNTIYF

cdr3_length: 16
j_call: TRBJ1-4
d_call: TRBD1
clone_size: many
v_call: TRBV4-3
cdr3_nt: TGCGCCAGCAGCCAAACAGACAGGGGGGAAGATGAAAAACTGTTTTTT
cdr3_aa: CASSQTDRGEDEKLFF

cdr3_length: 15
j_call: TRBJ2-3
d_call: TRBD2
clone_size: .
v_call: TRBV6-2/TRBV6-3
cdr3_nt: TGTGCCAGCAGCCCCCGACTAGCGGGAGGGGATACGCAGTATTTT
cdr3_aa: CASSPRLAGGDTQYF

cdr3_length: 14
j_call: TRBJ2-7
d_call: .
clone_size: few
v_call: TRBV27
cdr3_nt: TGTGCCAGCAGTTTCACACAGGGCATGGGCGAGCAGTACTTC
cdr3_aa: CASSFTQGMGEQYF

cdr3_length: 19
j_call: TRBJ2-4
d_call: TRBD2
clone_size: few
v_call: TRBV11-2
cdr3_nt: TGTGCCAGCAGCCGCGGACTAGCGGGAGCTCTGGGTGAAAAAAACATTCAGTACTTC
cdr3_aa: CASSRGLAGALGEKNIQYF

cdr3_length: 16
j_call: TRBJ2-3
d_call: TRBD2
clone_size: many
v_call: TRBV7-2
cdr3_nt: TGTGCCAGCAGCCCGCAAGCGGGAGGGCGCACAGATACGCAGTATTTT
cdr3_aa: CASSPQAGGRTDTQYF

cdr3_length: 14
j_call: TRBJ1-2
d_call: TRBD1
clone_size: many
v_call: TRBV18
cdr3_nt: TGTGCCAGCTCGCCGGACGGTCAGGGGGTTGGCTACACCTTC
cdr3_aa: CASSPDGQGVGYTF

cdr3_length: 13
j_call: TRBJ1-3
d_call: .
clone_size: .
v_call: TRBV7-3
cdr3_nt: TGTGCCAGCAGCCCCCCACAGGGAAACACCATATATTTT
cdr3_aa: CASSPPQGNTIYF

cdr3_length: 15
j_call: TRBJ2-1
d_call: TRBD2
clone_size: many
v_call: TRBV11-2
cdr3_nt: TGTGCCAGCAGCTTAGCGACAGTGGGGGGGACCGAGCAGTTCTTC
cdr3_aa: CASSLATVGGTEQFF

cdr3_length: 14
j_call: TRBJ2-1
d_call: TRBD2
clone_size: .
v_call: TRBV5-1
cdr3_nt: TGCGCCAGCAGCTTTAGCGGGCCCCACAATGAGCAGTTCTTC
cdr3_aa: CASSFSGPHNEQFF

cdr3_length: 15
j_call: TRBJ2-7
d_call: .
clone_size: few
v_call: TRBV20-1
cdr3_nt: TGCAGTGCTAGTAGGCAGGGCAGTCTCTCCTACGAGCAGTACTTC
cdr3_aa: CSASRQGSLSYEQYF

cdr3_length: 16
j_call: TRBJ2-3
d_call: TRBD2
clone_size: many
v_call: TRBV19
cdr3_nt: TGTGCCAGTAGTAAGACTAGCGGGGGCTCGCCAGATACGCAGTATTTT
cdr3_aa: CASSKTSGGSPDTQYF

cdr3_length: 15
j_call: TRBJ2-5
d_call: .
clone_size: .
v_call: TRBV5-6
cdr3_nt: TGTGCCAGCAGCTTGGAGGCGCGGGGAGCAGGGACCCAGTACTTC
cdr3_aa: CASSLEARGAGTQYF